These T cell receptor beta chains were read from a single sample in a study of T cell responses to AZD1222 COVID-19 vaccine. Only in-frame clones appear in the TCRdb table, and some are missing; sequencing was by immunoSEQ multiplex PCR. Of fewer than 150,000 clones in the sample, about 94% were seen once. This specimen consisted of peripheral blood, obtained on day 0 of AZD1222 vaccination. All receptors derive from an adult in good health. Both conserved end residues are part of each CDR3. D genes are given only for firm matches. Clone size is stated in some rows and not others, as once, few, many or a class when expanded.

d_call j_call clone_size v_call cdr3_nt cdr3_aa
TRBD1 TRBJ1-1 NA TRBV2 TGTGCCAGCAGTTATCGGGACAGGGGGGCGGGCACTGAAGCTTTCTTT CASSYRDRGAGTEAFF
NA TRBJ2-7 few TRBV9 TGTGCCAGCAGCGTAGCTACGGGGTTCGCCTACGAGCAGTACTTC CASSVATGFAYEQYF
NA TRBJ2-2 NA TRBV6-5 TGTGCCAGCAGGGGGCATTCAAGCACCGGGGAGCTGTTTTTT CASRGHSSTGELFF
NA TRBJ1-5 NA TRBV5-1 TGCGCCAGCAGCTTGACGGGAGTCCAGCCCCAGCATTTT CASSLTGVQPQHF
NA TRBJ1-1 NA TRBV9 TGTGCCAGCAGCGGCCAGGGGAATGAAGCTTTCTTT CASSGQGNEAFF
NA TRBJ1-3 NA TRBV6-1 TGTGCCAGCAGTGAACAGGGCCCCTCTGGAAACACCATATATTTT CASSEQGPSGNTIYF
TRBD2 TRBJ2-3 NA TRBV4-1 TGCGCCAGCAGCCAAATGACTAGCGGGGGGGCCGGAGATACGCAGTATTTT CASSQMTSGGAGDTQYF
TRBD1 TRBJ1-3 NA TRBV10-3 TGTGCCATCAGTGGAGGGGGCGCATTTGGAAACACCATATATTTT CAISGGGAFGNTIYF
NA TRBJ2-1 NA TRBV24-1 TGTGCCACCAGTGGGGGCAGCGATACTTACTACAATGAGCAGTTCTTC CATSGGSDTYYNEQFF
TRBD2 TRBJ2-1 NA TRBV20-1 TGCAGTGCTAGTCCCCCGGGACTAGCGGGGGGGCCTGAGCAGTTCTTC CSASPPGLAGGPEQFF
NA TRBJ1-2 NA TRBV6-1 TGTGCCAGCAGTGAATTAAGGATAGGTGGCTACACCTTC CASSELRIGGYTF
NA TRBJ1-2 NA TRBV5-6 TGTGCCACCTCGGTAGGAGGCTATGGCTACACCTTC CATSVGGYGYTF
NA TRBJ1-2 NA TRBV18 TGTGCCAGCTCACCAGCCAGGGACTATGGCTACACCTTC CASSPARDYGYTF
NA TRBJ1-1 NA TRBV7-9 TGTGCCAGCAGCTTAGGGTTGGAAGCTTTCTTT CASSLGLEAFF
NA TRBJ1-1 NA TRBV6-4 TGTGCCGGAGGTACTGAAGCTTTCTTT CAGGTEAFF
TRBD1 TRBJ1-2 once TRBV19 TGTGCCAGTAGTATGGCCCGGGGGACAGGCGGGTATGGCTACACCTTC CASSMARGTGGYGYTF
NA TRBJ2-5 NA TRBV2 TGTGCCAGCAGAAGGGACTCTGAGACCCAGTACTTC CASRRDSETQYF
NA TRBJ1-6 NA TRBV27 TGTGCCAGCAGCCCGGGAGGACCAGCTTCACCCCTCCACTTT CASSPGGPASPLHF
NA TRBJ2-1 NA TRBV5-1 TGCGCCAGCAGCTTTGACCTCGGGGCCGAGCAGTTCTTC CASSFDLGAEQFF
NA TRBJ1-2 NA TRBV12-5 TGTGCTAGGAGAGATAGGAGGCAGGGATTCAACTATGGCTACACCTTC CARRDRRQGFNYGYTF
TRBD1 TRBJ1-2 NA TRBV19 TGTGCCAGTAGTCCACAGGGGGCGTTTGGCTACACCTTC CASSPQGAFGYTF
NA TRBJ2-4 NA TRBV7-9 TGTGCCAGCAGCTTAGTGGTCAGTCCCAGGGGCAAAAACATTCAGTACTTC CASSLVVSPRGKNIQYF
NA TRBJ2-3 once TRBV3-1/TRBV3-2 TGTGCCAGCAGCCAAGACGTCGGTACGCAGTATTTT CASSQDVGTQYF
NA TRBJ1-2 NA TRBV12-3/TRBV12-4 TGTGCCAGCAGAAAGACAGGACTCGATGGCTACACCTTC CASRKTGLDGYTF
NA TRBJ1-3 NA TRBV2 TGTGCCAGCAGTGGAGAGGGCTCTGGAAACACCATATATTTT CASSGEGSGNTIYF
NA TRBJ1-5 once TRBV9 TGTGCCAGCAGCCCAGGGGATTTGAGCAATCAGCCCCAGCATTTT CASSPGDLSNQPQHF
NA TRBJ1-1 NA TRBV5-1 TGCGCCAGCAGCTTGGGGGGGGCGAACACTGAAGCTTTCTTT CASSLGGANTEAFF
NA TRBJ1-1 NA TRBV5-1 TGCGCCAGCACCCCTTGGGGGGGCCCGTATGCGAGGGCTGAAGCTTTCTTT CASTPWGGPYARAEAFF
NA TRBJ1-5 NA TRBV6-1 TGTGCCAGCAGTGATTTCCTACAAACTCAGCCCCAGCATTTT CASSDFLQTQPQHF
NA TRBJ1-1 NA TRBV7-8 TGTGCCAGCAGCTTCGGGCTGAACACTGAAGCTTTCTTT CASSFGLNTEAFF
TRBD1 TRBJ2-7 NA TRBV7-2 TGTGCCAGCAGCTTCCGGGACAGGTCCTACGAGCAGTACTTC CASSFRDRSYEQYF
NA TRBJ1-1 once TRBV21-1 TGTGCCAGCAGCAAAGCCCCCCCAGGGTTGAACACTGAAGCTTTCTTT CASSKAPPGLNTEAFF
NA TRBJ1-5 few TRBV18 TGTGCCAGCTCACCACAGGGGGGCCCTCTGCATTTT CASSPQGGPLHF
NA TRBJ1-2 once TRBV5-4 TGTGCCAGCAGCTCTGGGGGGGGGAATAACTATGGCTACACCTTC CASSSGGGNNYGYTF
TRBD2 TRBJ2-5 once TRBV29-1 TGCAGCGTTGCAAGACTAGCGGGACAAGAGACCCAGTACTTC CSVARLAGQETQYF
NA TRBJ1-1 NA TRBV5-1 TGCGCCAGCAGTCGCGGGCTGACAGATCTGAACACTGAAGCTTTCTTT CASSRGLTDLNTEAFF
NA TRBJ1-2 NA TRBV18 TGTGCCAGCTCTCAAGGGGAGGGGCGCGAGAATGGCTACACCTTC CASSQGEGRENGYTF
NA TRBJ2-7 NA TRBV2 TGTGCCAGCAGGGGGACGGGAGAGCAGTACTTC CASRGTGEQYF
NA TRBJ1-1 few TRBV30 TGTGCCTGGAGTGTCAGGATGAGGGTCAGCATGAACACTGAAGCTTTCTTT CAWSVRMRVSMNTEAFF
NA TRBJ2-6 NA TRBV11-2 TGTGCCAGCAGTAGTTCCAACAGAGCTGGGGCCAACGTCCTGACTTTC CASSSSNRAGANVLTF
NA TRBJ1-1 NA TRBV7-2 TGTGCCAGCAGCTCCCCAGTTGGTGTCAGTCGGAACACTGAAGCTTTCTTT CASSSPVGVSRNTEAFF
NA TRBJ1-2 NA TRBV27 TGTGCCAGCAGTTTATCCAGGTTGGGGAACTATGGCTACACCTTC CASSLSRLGNYGYTF
NA TRBJ1-6 NA TRBV27 TGTGCCAGCAGTTTATCGGGCCCTGGCTCACCCCTCCACTTT CASSLSGPGSPLHF
NA TRBJ1-1 NA TRBV6-1 TGTGCCAGCAGTGACCAACGGAACACTGAAGCTTTCTTT CASSDQRNTEAFF
TRBD1 TRBJ1-4 NA TRBV5-8 TGTGCCAGCAGCCTTGACAGGGGGCGCGAAGAAAAACTGTTTTTT CASSLDRGREEKLFF
NA TRBJ1-2 NA TRBV7-8 TGTGCCAGCAGCTACGATACTTACTATGGCTACACCTTC CASSYDTYYGYTF
NA TRBJ2-7 NA TRBV5-6 TGTGCCAGCAGCTTAATAGGGAACGAGCAGTACTTC CASSLIGNEQYF